The clone carrying this TCR beta chain has just a few counts. Its specificity is not known. Every patient had bone marrow sampled while the disease was active. This record belongs to a study of read filtering for tumor transcriptome and immune sequencing. About the study: DNase treatment preceded whole-transcriptome library preparation.

The library was built from approximately 400 ng RNA with molecular barcoded adaptors for alpha/delta and beta/gamma chains. Via MiXCR, TCRdb re-called the reads, giving one row per CDR3 protein. The sample has about 46,000 distinct CDR3 sequences, about 20% seen once. Study results and caveats: Compared with RNA-seq, IR-seq gave much higher clonotype depth and reliability.

Germline loops: CDR1 MNHEY, CDR2 SVGEGT. The CDR3 is made up of 13 amino acids. Trimming stripped 8 bases from V and 5 bases from J, with 15 bases between. The gene calls are TRBV6-2 or TRBV6-3 and TRBJ2-5; possibly TRBD1 or TRBD2 for D (6 bases each). Source material: a population of CD138-negative cells sorted from bone marrow. The receptor's source is a donor at least 40 years old with multiple myeloma. This CDR3 is CASRGPAGETQYF. CDR3 nucleotide sequence: TGTGCCAGCCGGGGGCCTGCGGGGGAGACCCAGTACTTC.